Shown below are 15 T cell receptor beta chains from a single sample sequenced in a study of control samples from healthy donors and cancer patients. The repertoire was sequenced with immunoSEQ multiplex PCR; TCRdb's copy has only in-frame clones and lacks some. The table includes some 140,000 clones, 85% to 95% detected once. The sample consisted of PBMCs. Every receptor here comes from a man aged 55 to 70 with colorectal cancer.

The chain recombines TRBV3-1 (or the pseudogene TRBV3-2) with TRBJ1-4; no clear D gene. The CDR3 loop spans 14 amino acids. V shed 0 bases and J shed 0 bases, with 2 bases lying between them. CDR1 and CDR2 from the germline V gene are LGHDT and YNNKEL (reference sequence). CDR3: CASSQEATNEKLFF. DNA of the CDR3: TGTGCCAGCAGCCAAGAAGCAACTAATGAAAAACTGTTTTTT.

This chain joins TRBV5-1 and TRBJ1-2; TRBD1 agrees at 9 bases. From germline, CDR1 is SGHRS and CDR2 YFSETQ. After removal of 3 bases from V and 2 bases from J, the junction contained 8 bases not matched to a gene. The CDR3 spans 16 residues. CDR3 sequence (DNA): TGCGCCAGCAGCTCAGGAGGGACAGGGTGGAACTATGGCTACACCTTC. This codes for CASSSGGTGWNYGYTF.

The chain employs TRBV11-3 and TRBJ2-4; D unclear. The CDR3 is made up of 12 amino acids. Germline V lookup: CDR1 SGHNT, CDR2 YENEEA. V was cut by 7 bases and J by 1 base, with 5 bases left in between. The CDR3 sequence: CASTVAKNIQYF. The CDR3 region has the DNA TGTGCCAGCACGGTGGCCAAAAACATTCAGTACTTC.

CDR3 in amino acids: CASSEIYSNQPQHF. Here the CDR3 DNA reads TGTGCCAGCAGTGAGATTTATAGCAATCAGCCCCAGCATTTT. The chain combines TRBV2 with TRBJ1-5; D uncertain. This CDR3 region has 14 residues. Germline V CDR1 and CDR2: SNHLY, FYNNEI. V lost 3 bases and J lost 0, with 6 bases in between.

This chain links TRBV9 with TRBJ2-2; 9 bases are shared with TRBD2. The germline CDR1 and CDR2 sequences are SGDLS and YYNGEE. The CDR3 sequence is 17 residues long. Trimming removed 0 bases from V and 4 bases from J; junction bases left unmatched: 7. The CDR3 sequence: CASSVDAGGRGTGELFF. CDR3 nucleotide sequence: TGTGCCAGCAGCGTAGACGCGGGGGGGCGAGGCACCGGGGAGCTGTTTTTT.

V is TRBV18 and J is TRBJ1-1, with D unresolved. Germline V gene data show CDR1 as KGHSH and CDR2 as LQKENI. The CDR3 has 14 amino acids. Trimming took 6 bases from V and 5 from J, leaving 16 bases between them. The CDR3 nucleotides read TGTGCCAGCTCTGGCTTTGAGTTTGGGACTGAAGCTTTCTTT. It specifies CASSGFEFGTEAFF.

This chain uses TRBV2 with TRBJ2-1; TRBD2 matches 9 bases. This CDR3 has 15 amino acids. Trimming at V came to 5 bases and at J to 1 base, leaving 3 bases not matched to a gene. Germline CDR1 reads SNHLY; CDR2 reads FYNNEI. The CDR3 DNA reads as TGTGCCAGCAGTCTTAGCGGGGGATCCTACAATGAGCAGTTCTTC. It specifies CASSLSGGSYNEQFF.

This rearrangement joins TRBV4-1 to TRBJ1-4, with a possible D match to TRBD1 (6 bases). CDR1 and CDR2 (germline): MGHRA, YSYEKL. The CDR3 loop spans 16 amino acids. Trimming removed 3 bases from V and 6 bases from J, with 17 bases in between. Here the CDR3 reads CASSQQEGVGDEKLFF. The CDR3 DNA is TGCGCCAGCAGCCAGCAGGAGGGGGTTGGCGATGAAAAACTGTTTTTT.

The gene calls are TRBV9 and TRBJ1-2; D is undetermined. The CDR3 runs 15 residues. V lost 0 bases and J lost 3, with 12 bases in between. Per germline, CDR1 SGDLS and CDR2 YYNGEE. The CDR3 DNA sequence: TGTGCCAGCAGCGTAGAGGCAGCTCCCTACTATGGCTACACCTTC. Amino acids: CASSVEAAPYYGYTF. The variable domain in full, completed from reference TRBV9 and TRBJ1-2, reads DSGVTQTPKHLITATGQRVTLRCSPRSGDLSVYWYQQSLDQGLQFLIQYYNGEERAKGNILERFSAQQFPDLHSELNLSSLELGDSALYFCASSVEAAPYYGYTFGSGTRLTVV.

The chain employs TRBV6-5 and TRBJ2-7, with a weak D call TRBD2 (5 bases). Trimming shortened V by 2 bases and J by 4 bases, and 15 bases separated the two germline ends. Per germline, CDR1 MNHEY and CDR2 SVGAGI. CDR3 length: 15 residues. DNA of the CDR3: TGTGCCAGCAGTTACGGCGGGCCCGATTTATACGAGCAGTACTTC. This translates into CASSYGGPDLYEQYF.

This CDR3 is CASSLGGRVDNTIYF. DNA of the CDR3: TGTGCCAGCAGCTTAGGAGGGCGAGTGGACAACACCATATATTTT. The chain links TRBV7-2 to TRBJ1-3, with D unresolved. The V end was cut by 1 base, the J end by 7 bases, with 14 bases between. The CDR3 length is 15 residues. Per germline, CDR1 SGHTA and CDR2 FQGNSA.

The V gene is TRBV6-5, the J gene TRBJ2-1; weak D call: TRBD1 (6 bases). V was shortened by 5 bases and J by 5 bases, with 13 bases between the two germline ends. The CDR3 consists of 14 residues. The germline gives CDR1 MNHEY, CDR2 SVGAGI. For the CDR3, the DNA is TGTGCCAGCAGTAGGGCCCAGGGGCACAATGAGCAGTTCTTC. Protein: CASSRAQGHNEQFF.

This sequence joins TRBV27 and TRBJ2-3, with 12 bases fitting TRBD2. Looked up from germline, CDR1 is MNHEY and CDR2 is SMNVEV (reference sequence). The CDR3 totals 15 residues. The J segment lost 5 bases and the V segment lost 4 bases, leaving 4 bases of the junction unmatched. This CDR3 reads CASSSTSGGGDTQYF. CDR3 nucleotides: TGTGCCAGCAGTTCGACTAGCGGGGGCGGAGATACGCAGTATTTT.

This clone was detected once. The chain couples TRBV5-4 to TRBJ2-5; D unclear. Trimming removed 0 bases from V and 0 bases from J, with 6 bases in between. The CDR3 runs to 14 residues. The germline CDR1 and CDR2 sequences are SGHNT and YYREEE (reference sequence). CDR3 residues: CASSLDPNQETQYF. The CDR3 nucleotides are TGTGCCAGCAGCTTGGACCCCAACCAAGAGACCCAGTACTTC.

The CDR3 DNA sequence: TGTGCCAGCAGTGACAGGATTCCTGAAAAACTGTTTTTT. It is translated as CASSDRIPEKLFF. This chain links TRBV2 with TRBJ1-4; D gene uncertain. V lost 3 bases to trimming and J lost 7 bases, with 9 bases between them. The CDR3 is made up of 13 amino acids. Per germline, CDR1 SNHLY and CDR2 FYNNEI.